This T cell receptor (beta chain) came from a study of blood T cells in healthy people across ages. To note about this clonotype: At one end the junction does not follow the germline gene, possibly because of a read error.

Then a second PCR, running roughly 7 to 11 cycles, was carried out with a sample-barcoded 5' primer and a J-beta primer mix. Each cDNA molecule, via a template-switch adaptor with 12 random nucleotides, was tagged. Using its own MiXCR run on the 5' RACE reads, TCRdb lists one record per CDR3 protein. The sample gives hundreds of thousands of distinct CDR3 sequences, around 41% of which show up once; about 30% is in the top ten. The CDR3 has 14 residues. The germline V gene has CDR1 SGHTA and CDR2 FQGNSA. The source of this sequence is an elderly man in good health. The gene calls are TRBV7-2 and TRBJ2-5; no reliable D call. Material for sequencing was blood. As DNA, the CDR3 is TGTGCCAGCAGCTTAGGCAGGCCACAAGAGACCCTGTACTTC. This codes for CASSLGRPQETLYF.